The 8 T cell receptor beta chains presented below share a single source sample, sequenced in a study of T cells in Graves' hyperthyroidism and ophthalmopathy (dated by TCRdb to the late 2010s). Receptor amplification or capture employed multiplex PCR. The sample was run on an Illumina HiSeq 2000. TCR beta CDR3 regions were amplified from RNA transcripts. The TCR CDR3 was subjected to a first round of RT-PCR using the HTBI primer set and the Qiagen OneStep RT-PCR kit. TCRdb passed the public sequencing reads through fastp at Q25 and MiXCR, retaining productive beta sequences. Every entry covers one CDR3 protein and lists the most common genes and DNA from its rows. In this sample the table shows 360,000 or so distinct CDR3 sequences, about a sixth of which occur a single time. Jointly, the top ten make up around a sixth of the sample. The sequenced sample was blood. The receptors stem from a woman aged 40 to 50 with Graves' ophthalmopathy.

The chain carries TRBV28 and TRBJ2-7, with a possible D match to TRBD2 (5 bases). Germline values: CDR1 MDHEN, CDR2 SYDVKM. The CDR3 has 13 residues. V was shortened by 5 bases and J by 5 bases, with 13 bases between the two germline ends. The CDR3 here is CASSGVEGDEQYF. The CDR3 DNA follows: TGTGCCAGCAGTGGTGTTGAGGGAGACGAGCAGTACTTC.

The sample holds many counts of this clonotype. V and J are TRBV6-1 and TRBJ2-7; perhaps TRBD1 as D (8 bases). Germline CDR1 MNHNS, CDR2 SASEGT. This CDR3 is 15 amino acids long. Trimming left V 5 bases short and J 2 bases short, with 16 bases between. CDR3: CASSKSGTGTYEQYF. In DNA, the CDR3 is TGTGCCAGCAGTAAAAGCGGGACAGGTACCTACGAGCAGTACTTC.

Ten or more counts support this clonotype. The chain links TRBV6-2 or TRBV6-3 to TRBJ2-4, with 14 bases matching TRBD2. Trimming removed 6 bases from V and 1 base from J; junction bases left unmatched: 8. CDR1 is MNHEY and CDR2 is SVGEGT in the germline V gene. There are 18 residues in the CDR3. CDR3 loop: CASRAGLAGVGAKNIQYF. The CDR3 region has the DNA TGTGCCAGCAGGGCGGGACTAGCGGGAGTCGGGGCCAAAAACATTCAGTACTTC.

CDR3 sequence (DNA): TGTGCCAGCAGTGCAGATAGCGGATCCTACAATGAGCAGTTCTTC. It yields the protein CASSADSGSYNEQFF. The chain is built from TRBV6-1 and TRBJ2-1; tentatively, D is TRBD2 (6 bases). There are 15 residues in the CDR3. Trimming took off 4 bases at V and 1 base at J, with 11 bases between the two ends. CDR1 and CDR2 (germline): MNHNS, SASEGT.

This clonotype was seen repeatedly, ten times or more. The V gene is TRBV28, the J gene TRBJ2-5; D unresolved. The germline V gene encodes CDR1 MDHEN and CDR2 SYDVKM. V was shortened by 2 bases and J by 3 bases, with 7 bases between the two germline ends. The CDR3 is made up of 13 amino acids. The chain's CDR3 is CASSLAVEETQYF. CDR3 DNA sequence: TGTGCCAGCAGTTTAGCGGTTGAAGAGACCCAGTACTTC.

This clonotype occurred many times. This chain links TRBV2 with TRBJ2-7; 7 positions match TRBD2. This CDR3 has 14 residues. V dropped 8 bases and J dropped 1; count of bases not matched to a gene: 8. Germline V CDR1 and CDR2: SNHLY, FYNNEI. DNA of the CDR3: TGTGCCAGCGGCCGCGAGCGGGGATCCTACGAGCAGTACTTC. It specifies CASGRERGSYEQYF.

This clonotype appeared many times. V is TRBV5-1 and J is TRBJ2-7; TRBD1 aligns across 10 bases. With V trimmed by 2 bases and J by 7 bases, 6 bases remained unmatched. Germline CDR1 SGHRS, CDR2 YFSETQ. The CDR3 runs 14 residues. The CDR3, as DNA: TGCGCCAGCAGCTTCGGGACAGGGGTTGGGGAGCAGTACTTC. It is translated as CASSFGTGVGEQYF.

This clonotype was picked up many times. The gene calls are TRBV29-1 and TRBJ2-7; TRBD2 matches at 7 bases. Germline CDR1 is SQVTM and CDR2 is ANQGSEA. The CDR3 sequence is 12 residues long. V shed 5 bases and J 7 bases; nucleotides not matched to a gene: 8. CDR3 bases: TGCAGCGTTAACCAAGCGGGAAGTGAGCAGTACTTC. Translation: CSVNQAGSEQYF.